The 8 T cell receptor beta chains below all came from one sample that was sequenced in a study of spatial heterogeneity in lung cancer. Documented time point: sample taken at primary tumor resection. Whole RNA was taken from tumor, nontumor lung or frozen PBMC; it was then sequenced unsorted. TCRdb independently ran MiXCR on the 5' RACE reads; one entry per CDR3 protein. The profile shows about 95,000 distinct CDR3 sequences, roughly 9.5% of them singletons. The sequencing here drew on PBMCs, taken at surgery. The receptors shown here come from a male donor with early-stage non-small cell lung cancer.

Ten or more counts support this clonotype. In nucleotides, the CDR3 is TGTGCCAGCAGTTTTAGCGAGGAAAAACTGTTTTTT. It encodes CASSFSEEKLFF. This rearrangement joins TRBV28 to TRBJ1-4, with D hard to call. The germline V and J ends were trimmed by 3 bases and 8 bases, with 7 bases remaining between them. The CDR3 extends over 12 amino acids. Germline CDR1 reads MDHEN; CDR2 reads SYDVKM. The entire variable domain, with the rest obtained from reference TRBV28 and TRBJ1-4, is as follows: DVKVTQSSRYLVKRTGEKVFLECVQDMDHENMFWYRQDPGLGLRLIYFSYDVKMKEKGDIPEGYSVSREKKERFSLILESASTNQTSMYLCASSFSEEKLFFGSGTQLSVL.

Written as DNA, the CDR3 is TGCAGTGCTAGGGGACGAGGGCTTTCAAACATTCAGTACTTC. Translating it yields CSARGRGLSNIQYF. The chain couples TRBV20-1 to TRBJ2-4, with D perhaps assigned TRBD1 or TRBD2 (5 bases each). This CDR3 spans 14 amino acids. CDR1 is DFQATT, CDR2 SNEGSKA, per germline (reference sequence). V lost 3 bases and J 6 bases, leaving 15 bases between the germline ends.

The sample holds a few counts of this clonotype. The chain employs TRBV20-1 and TRBJ2-3; 9 bases map to TRBD2. Germline CDR1 is DFQATT and CDR2 is SNEGSKA (reference sequence). The CDR3 is 15 amino acids. The V segment lost 1 base and the J segment 5 bases; nucleotides outside the gene matches: 7. CDR3: CSARVASGTGDTQYF. CDR3 nucleotides: TGCAGTGCTAGAGTGGCTAGCGGGACCGGAGATACGCAGTATTTT.

This clonotype was recorded many times. The gene calls are TRBV28 and TRBJ2-6; 8 bases fit TRBD1. The length of the CDR3 is 18 residues. Germline-derived CDR1 and CDR2 are MDHEN and SYDVKM. Trimming at V came to 7 bases and at J to 0 bases, leaving 11 bases not matched to a gene. The chain's CDR3 is CASISGQGDPSGANVLTF. CDR3 bases: TGTGCCAGCATCAGTGGACAGGGAGACCCCTCTGGGGCCAACGTCCTGACTTTC.

The chain combines TRBV11-3 with TRBJ2-2; D is perhaps TRBD1 or TRBD2 (5 bases each). V was clipped by 5 bases and J by 4 bases, with 11 bases between them. This CDR3 has 14 residues. Germline V gives CDR1 SGHNT, CDR2 YENEEA. The CDR3 DNA reads TGTGCCAGCAGCCTACAAGGGACCACCGGGGAGCTGTTTTTT. It translates to CASSLQGTTGELFF.

At least ten counts were recorded for this clonotype. The gene calls are TRBV9 and TRBJ2-3; tentative D call: TRBD2 (5 bases). The CDR3 is made up of 14 amino acids. V was pared by 0 bases and J by 5 bases, with 10 bases between. Germline CDR1 reads SGDLS; CDR2 reads YYNGEE. The CDR3 protein is CASSVGSVGDTQYF. The CDR3 nucleotides read TGTGCCAGCAGCGTAGGTAGCGTAGGAGATACGCAGTATTTT.

This clonotype came up a few times. The gene calls are TRBV3-1 and TRBJ2-6; no firm D call. Germline CDR1 and CDR2: LGHDT and YNNKEL (reference sequence). The CDR3 length is 13 residues. V was trimmed by 4 bases and J by 4 bases, leaving 5 bases between them. CDR3 sequence reads: CASSPWGANVLTF. Written as DNA, the CDR3 is TGTGCCAGCAGCCCGTGGGGGGCCAACGTCCTGACTTTC.

This clonotype was counted ten times or more. V usage is TRBV29-1 and J usage is TRBJ2-1; 10 bases fit TRBD1. CDR1 and CDR2 (germline): SQVTM, ANQGSEA. The CDR3 covers 14 residues. J gave up 8 bases and V 4 bases, and 8 bases lay outside the gene matches. CDR3 bases: TGCAGCGTTGGGCGGGGACAGGGGTTGCATGAGCAGTTCTTC. As protein: CSVGRGQGLHEQFF.